These 30 T cell receptor beta chains came from one sample sequenced in a study of cytomegalovirus exposure and HLA in healthy donors. In the PCR, 60 Vbeta and 13 Jbeta primers were used. Measured with immunoSEQ multiplex PCR; TCRdb has only the in-frame clones, and not every one. The sample totals roughly 120,000 clones. What was sequenced was PBMCs. These receptors originate from a middle-aged man in good health and CMV-seronegative.

V is TRBV5-1 and J is TRBJ1-1; weak D call: TRBD1 (5 bases). Between the trimmed V and J ends, which lost 5 bases and 5 bases, there was a span of 10 bases. Per the germline V gene, CDR1 is SGHRS and CDR2 is YFSETQ. The CDR3 length is 12 residues. CDR3 loop: CASSQGGTEAFF. The CDR3 DNA sequence: TGCGCCAGCAGTCAGGGAGGGACTGAAGCTTTCTTT.

The rearrangement joins TRBV19 to TRBJ1-4, with TRBD1 identical over 10 bases. Germline CDR1 LNHDA, CDR2 SQIVND (reference sequence). V trimming: 5 bases; J trimming: 13 bases; junction bases outside the gene matches: 13. This CDR3 has 15 amino acids. CDR3 coding DNA: TGTGCCAGTAGTCAGCGGGACAGGGGAATCGTAGGACTGTTTTTT. This encodes CASSQRDRGIVGLFF.

CDR3 DNA sequence: TGTGCCAGCAGCCAGTCCGTGAGCGACAATCAGCCCCAGCATTTT. Its protein is CASSQSVSDNQPQHF. The chain combines TRBV7-9 with TRBJ1-5; no firm D call. The CDR3 runs 15 residues. Trimming shortened V by 5 bases and J by 3 bases, and 14 bases separated the two germline ends. Germline V gene data show CDR1 as SEHNR and CDR2 as FQNEAQ (reference sequence).

This chain connects TRBV5-1 to TRBJ2-7; TRBD2 aligns across 7 bases. The CDR3 contains 16 residues. V lost 0 bases, J lost 3 bases, and 9 bases stayed unmatched. CDR1 and CDR2 from the germline V gene are SGHRS and YFSETQ. As DNA, the CDR3 is TGCGCCAGCAGCTTGGTAGGGGTGGCGGGAGTCTACGAGCAGTACTTC. Protein sequence: CASSLVGVAGVYEQYF.

The gene calls are TRBV19 and TRBJ2-6; no clear D gene. The CDR3 extends over 15 amino acids. Trimming stripped 0 bases from V and 3 bases from J, with 6 bases between. Germline lookup yields CDR1 LNHDA and CDR2 SQIVND (reference sequence). The CDR3 nucleotides are TGTGCCAGTAGTATAGATCGAGGTGGGGCCAACGTCCTGACTTTC. Its protein is CASSIDRGGANVLTF.

The chain employs TRBV7-2 and TRBJ1-5; perhaps TRBD1 as D (6 bases). V dropped 4 bases and J dropped 7 bases, with 20 bases sitting between them. CDR3 length equals 16 residues. Looked up from germline, CDR1 is SGHTA and CDR2 is FQGNSA. The CDR3 coding sequence is TGTGCCAGCAGCTCCTCGGTGGGGGGGCTGGGACAGCCCCAGCATTTT. Protein product: CASSSSVGGLGQPQHF. Using reference TRBV7-2 and TRBJ1-5 for the parts outside the CDR3, the full variable domain is GAGVSQSPSNKVTEKGKDVELRCDPISGHTALYWYRQSLGQGLEFLIYFQGNSAPDKSGLPSDRFSAERTGGSVSTLTIQRTQQEDSAVYLCASSSSVGGLGQPQHFGDGTRLSIL.

The J gene is TRBJ1-1, the V gene TRBV19, with D uncertain. The germline gives CDR1 LNHDA, CDR2 SQIVND (reference sequence). The ends were cut back, 8 bases at V and 5 bases at J, with 24 bases in the middle. The CDR3 is 16 amino acids. The CDR3 here is CASSGVGRLGKTEAFF. The CDR3 bases are TGTGCCAGTTCCGGGGTAGGAAGGCTGGGCAAGACTGAAGCTTTCTTT.

Notes on this clone: One junction end does not reproduce the germline sequence, and a read error may be involved. The chain uses TRBV7-7 and TRBJ2-5; D is undetermined. Germline-derived CDR1 and CDR2 are SSHAT and FNYEAQ (reference sequence). This CDR3 is built from 13 residues. CDR3 DNA sequence: TGTGCTAGCAGCTTATCCGACTCGGGGACCCAGTACTTC. It yields the protein CASSLSDSGTQYF.

The chain joins TRBV7-3 to TRBJ2-6, with TRBD1 as a possible D gene (6 bases). The length of the CDR3 is 16 residues. V was trimmed by 9 bases and J by 2 bases, leaving 17 bases between them. The germline V gene encodes CDR1 SGHTA and CDR2 FQGTGA. The CDR3 DNA is TGTGCCAGAAGGACAGTCCGAGGCGCTGGGGCCAACGTCCTGACTTTC. This sequence encodes CARRTVRGAGANVLTF.

The chain links TRBV7-9 to TRBJ2-7, with TRBD2 matching 12 bases. This CDR3 has 19 amino acids. Germline V gives CDR1 SEHNR, CDR2 FQNEAQ (reference sequence). J was trimmed by 4 bases and V by 2 bases; bases with no gene match: 15. CDR3 loop: CASSLPHPLAGGGGYEQYF. In nucleotides, the CDR3 is TGTGCCAGCAGCTTACCCCATCCGCTAGCGGGAGGGGGTGGATACGAGCAGTACTTC. Combining the CDR3 with reference TRBV7-9 and TRBJ2-7 gives the whole variable domain DTGVSQNPRHKITKRGQNVTFRCDPISEHNRLYWYRQTLGQGPEFLTYFQNEAQLEKSRLLSDRFSAERPKGSFSTLEIQRTEQGDSAMYLCASSLPHPLAGGGGYEQYFGPGTRLTVT.

The V and J genes are TRBV5-6 and TRBJ1-3; D gene uncertain. Trimming took 4 bases from V and 9 from J, leaving 14 bases between them. The CDR3 is 13 residues long. The germline gives CDR1 SGHDT, CDR2 YYEEEE. The DNA of the CDR3 is TGTGCCAGCAGCGGCGGTTTTAGGAGCACCATATATTTT. Amino acid sequence: CASSGGFRSTIYF.

The chain employs TRBV5-1 and TRBJ1-1; D not certain. This CDR3 spans 13 amino acids. Germline CDR1 is SGHRS and CDR2 is YFSETQ. With 4 bases removed from V and 8 bases from J, the gap between germline ends came to 15 bases. As DNA, the CDR3 is TGCGCCAGCAGCCTCAACGGAGGACTCGAAGCTTTCTTT. This gives the protein CASSLNGGLEAFF.

This sequence joins TRBV28 and TRBJ2-7; tentatively, D is TRBD1 (6 bases). V gave up 5 bases and J gave up 0 bases, with 14 bases separating them. Germline V lookup: CDR1 MDHEN, CDR2 SYDVKM. The CDR3 contains 15 residues. The CDR3 reads CASSLYGTLSYEQYF. The CDR3 DNA reads TGTGCCAGCAGTCTTTACGGGACACTCTCCTACGAGCAGTACTTC.

As DNA, the CDR3 is TGTGCCAGTAGGGGGGACAGATCCTACAATGAGCAGTTCTTC. Amino acid sequence: CASRGDRSYNEQFF. The chain couples TRBV19 to TRBJ2-1, with 7 bases that match TRBD1. With V trimmed by 6 bases and J by 1 base, 3 bases remained unmatched. This CDR3 contains 14 residues. Looked up from germline, CDR1 is LNHDA and CDR2 is SQIVND (reference sequence).

The J gene is TRBJ2-7, the V gene TRBV19, with TRBD2 identical over 9 bases. This CDR3 is built from 17 residues. The V and J ends lost 5 bases and 3 bases, in that order; junction bases with no gene match: 14. Per germline, CDR1 LNHDA and CDR2 SQIVND (reference sequence). The CDR3 loop reads CASSPYLGREGFYEQYF. For the CDR3, the DNA is TGTGCCAGTAGTCCCTACCTGGGGCGGGAGGGCTTCTACGAGCAGTACTTC.

The rearrangement joins TRBV28 to TRBJ2-7; D is possibly TRBD1 (6 bases). The CDR3 is 17 amino acids. The V gene's germline CDR1 is MDHEN and CDR2 SYDVKM. Trimming pared 3 bases from V and 2 bases from J, leaving 20 bases between. CDR3 protein: CASSFQQGQKGTYEQYF. CDR3 in DNA: TGTGCCAGCAGTTTCCAGCAGGGGCAGAAGGGGACCTACGAGCAGTACTTC.

CDR3 sequence (DNA): TGTGCCAGCTCACCCGGACTAGCGGGAGGCTCAGATACGCAGTATTTT. Encoded protein: CASSPGLAGGSDTQYF. The J gene is TRBJ2-3, the V gene TRBV18; TRBD2 aligns across 14 bases. The CDR3 length is 16 residues. The germline CDR1 and CDR2 sequences are KGHSH and LQKENI. The J segment lost 4 bases and the V segment lost 3 bases, leaving 3 bases of the junction unmatched.

The chain couples TRBV19 to TRBJ1-5; D is perhaps TRBD1 (6 bases). The germline gives CDR1 LNHDA, CDR2 SQIVND (reference sequence). This CDR3 is 14 amino acids long. Trimming took off 3 bases at V and 4 bases at J, with 10 bases between the two ends. The CDR3 DNA reads as TGTGCCAGTAGTATCAGACAGGAGAATCAGCCCCAGCATTTT. It specifies CASSIRQENQPQHF.

The chain employs TRBV7-3 and TRBJ2-1, with a tentative D call TRBD1 (6 bases). V lost 4 bases and J 7 bases, leaving 8 bases between the germline ends. This CDR3 comprises 12 residues. Germline-derived CDR1 and CDR2 are SGHTA and FQGTGA. CDR3 residues: CASSYRVNEQFF. The DNA for the CDR3 is TGTGCCAGCAGCTACAGGGTGAATGAGCAGTTCTTC. The whole variable domain, remainder taken from reference TRBV7-3 and TRBJ2-1, is GAGVSQTPSNKVTEKGKYVELRCDPISGHTALYWYRQSLGQGPEFLIYFQGTGAADDSGLPNDRFFAVRPEGSVSTLKIQRTERGDSAVYLCASSYRVNEQFFGPGTRLTVL.

The V and J genes are TRBV7-3 and TRBJ2-3, with D tentatively TRBD2 (5 bases). There are 14 residues in the CDR3. Germline lookup yields CDR1 SGHTA and CDR2 FQGTGA. The V end was cut by 5 bases, the J end by 7 bases, with 16 bases between. In DNA, the CDR3 is TGTGCCAGCAGCGAGTACCTAGCCATGAATACGCAGTATTTT. Protein: CASSEYLAMNTQYF.

The chain carries TRBV21-1 and TRBJ1-5; the DNA was not compared with TRBD1, the D call given in the table. TRBV21-1 is shown as a pseudogene. The CDR3 is 18 amino acids. The CDR3 reads CASSKPHSEGQTNQPQHF. CDR3 sequence (DNA): TGTGCCAGCAGCAAGCCCCACTCCGAGGGACAGACTAATCAGCCCCAGCATTTT.

The V gene is TRBV5-1, the J gene TRBJ2-7; TRBD2 agrees at 8 bases. Germline CDR1 SGHRS, CDR2 YFSETQ. Germline trimming cut 0 bases from V and 5 bases from J; bases unmatched to any gene: 7. CDR3 length: 15 amino acids. The CDR3 loop reads CASSLDPGLVDEQYF. The CDR3 DNA reads TGCGCCAGCAGCTTGGATCCGGGACTAGTCGACGAGCAGTACTTC.

The chain carries TRBV5-1 and TRBJ2-1; TRBD2 agrees at 8 bases. Germline V lookup: CDR1 SGHRS, CDR2 YFSETQ. V dropped 2 bases and J dropped 3; count of bases not matched to a gene: 4. CDR3 length: 15 amino acids. The DNA of the CDR3 is TGCGCCAGCAGCTTAGCGGGAGTCGACTACAATGAGCAGTTCTTC. This encodes CASSLAGVDYNEQFF.

J is TRBJ1-2 and V is TRBV7-2; maybe TRBD1 (5 bases). V lost 5 bases and J 8 bases, leaving 18 bases between the germline ends. Germline loops: CDR1 SGHTA, CDR2 FQGNSA. The CDR3 is 14 amino acids. DNA of the CDR3: TGTGCCAGCAGCCCAGAGACAACAGCAGGGGGCTACACCTTC. Its translation: CASSPETTAGGYTF.

The chain recombines TRBV6-4 with TRBJ1-1, with D unclear. The CDR3 totals 16 residues. Trimming left V 2 bases short and J 4 bases short, with 17 bases between. Germline V gene data show CDR1 as MRHNA and CDR2 as SNTAGT. CDR3: CASSDGPAGLATEAFF. CDR3 bases: TGTGCCAGCAGTGACGGCCCAGCAGGTCTCGCCACTGAAGCTTTCTTT.

The chain links TRBV19 to TRBJ2-7; 7 nucleotides match TRBD2. The V and J ends lost 4 bases and 3 bases, in that order; junction bases with no gene match: 9. The CDR3 runs 15 residues. Germline V gene lookup returns CDR1 LNHDA and CDR2 SQIVND (reference sequence). CDR3 coding DNA: TGTGCCAGTAGTACCAACATGGGAGGGGTCTACGAGCAGTACTTC. Translation: CASSTNMGGVYEQYF.

The V call is TRBV28, the J call TRBJ2-3, with TRBD2 matching over 10 bases. This CDR3 spans 16 amino acids. Trimming removed 5 bases from V and 3 bases from J; junction bases left unmatched: 8. Germline CDR1 is MDHEN and CDR2 is SYDVKM. The DNA for the CDR3 is TGTGCCAGCAGTCATAGCGGGAGGCTAGGTACAGATACGCAGTATTTT. As protein: CASSHSGRLGTDTQYF.

The chain recombines TRBV13 with TRBJ1-2, with TRBD1 matching 10 bases. V shed 3 bases, J shed 2 bases, and the junction held 3 bases outside the gene matches. The CDR3 has 15 amino acids. CDR1 PRHDT and CDR2 FYEKMQ come from the germline V gene (reference sequence). CDR3 coding DNA: TGTGCCAGCAGCTTCCGGGACAGGGGAAACTATGGCTACACCTTC. Its protein product is CASSFRDRGNYGYTF.

CDR3 amino acids: CASSLDGGSSYNEQFF. For the CDR3, the DNA is TGTGCCAGCAGCTTAGACGGCGGGAGCTCCTACAATGAGCAGTTCTTC. This sequence joins TRBV7-3 and TRBJ2-1; 7 bases line up with TRBD2. The CDR3 runs 16 residues. Per the germline V gene, CDR1 is SGHTA and CDR2 is FQGTGA. The V segment lost 2 bases and the J segment 0 bases; nucleotides outside the gene matches: 4.

Regarding this clone: Other DNA sequences in this sample translate to the same CDR3. This chain uses TRBV5-1 with TRBJ1-1; tentatively, D is TRBD1 (5 bases). The CDR3 runs 16 residues. Germline V gene data show CDR1 as SGHRS and CDR2 as YFSETQ. Trimming shortened V by 5 bases and J by 1 base, and 18 bases separated the two germline ends. The CDR3 bases are TGCGCCAGCAGTCTTACGATAGTTAGGGGGAACACTGAAGCTTTCTTT. It translates to CASSLTIVRGNTEAFF.